The entry below describes one TCR beta chain. Its antigen is not known. CDR3 size: 15 residues. V was pared by 6 bases and J by 0 bases, with 14 bases between. The germline CDR1 and CDR2 sequences are MNHEY and SVGAGI. No immunosuppressive drugs were given to ulcerative colitis patients before diagnostic colonoscopy. Repertoires were generated with immunoSEQ multiplex PCR, while TCRdb's copy carries only in-frame clones and drops some. Of 25,000 to 35,000 clones listed, more than 75% are singletons. The sample belongs to a study of pediatric ulcerative colitis. Whole-study results and caveats: Two rectal clonotypes were found only in ulcerative colitis patients, all of them.

V is TRBV6-5 and J is TRBJ2-5; the D is unclear. What was sequenced was blood. The sequence came from a boy younger than 18 with severe ulcerative colitis. The CDR3 sequence: CASRTVATDQETQYF. The DNA for the CDR3 is TGTGCCAGCAGGACGGTTGCCACGGACCAAGAGACCCAGTACTTC.